This is a list of T cell receptor beta chains from one sample in a study of blood T cell repertoires in COVID-19. Profiled with immunoSEQ multiplex PCR; TCRdb holds only in-frame clones, not every one. The top ten clones hold approximately 19% of a sample with some 87,000 clones, about four fifths of them seen once. Sequencing was performed on peripheral blood. All receptors derive from a woman of 80 years or more with active or convalescent COVID-19. Both conserved end residues are part of each CDR3. Fields, in order: J gene, clone size, D gene, V gene, CDR3 DNA, CDR3 protein. A D gene is named only where the DNA matches it firmly. Clone size is given for some rows only: seen once, a few or many times, or a class if the clone is expanded.

TRBJ1-5,few,TRBD1,TRBV10-1,TGCGCCATCTCCTCTACGGACAGGAGCAATCAGCCCCAGCATTTT,CAISSTDRSNQPQHF
TRBJ2-5,NA,NA,TRBV7-2,TGTGCCAGCAGCTTGGCCCAGGGGTGGGAGACCCAGTACTTC,CASSLAQGWETQYF
TRBJ2-1,NA,TRBD2,TRBV2,TGTGCCAGTCAGGGACTAGCGGCCTACAATGAGCAGTTCTTC,CASQGLAAYNEQFF
TRBJ2-5,NA,TRBD2,TRBV7-7,TGTGCTAGCAGCTTCGCGACTAGCGGGGGGATAGGAGAGACCCAGTACTTC,CASSFATSGGIGETQYF
TRBJ1-1,NA,NA,TRBV28,TGTGCCAGCAGTTTAACCACGACTGTTGAAGCTTTCTTT,CASSLTTTVEAFF
TRBJ2-3,NA,NA,TRBV15,TGTGCCACCGGCCTCATCCAGTCAGATACGCAGTATTTT,CATGLIQSDTQYF
TRBJ1-6,NA,TRBD1,TRBV25-1,TGTGCCAGCAGTGAAGTGAGGACAGGGGCGAATTCACCCCTCCACTTT,CASSEVRTGANSPLHF
TRBJ2-7,once,NA,TRBV7-9,TGTGCCAGCGAGGAATCCAGCCACTCCTACGAGCAGTACTTC,CASEESSHSYEQYF
TRBJ2-5,NA,TRBD2,TRBV6-4,TGTGCCAAGATCTCCGGGACTAGGGGGTGCGGCCAGTACTTC,CAKISGTRGCGQYF
TRBJ1-1,NA,NA,TRBV18,TGTGCCAGCTCACCAGAAGTTCAGGTGAACACTGAAGCTTTCTTT,CASSPEVQVNTEAFF
TRBJ2-1,NA,TRBD2,TRBV7-3,TGTGCCAGCAGTAAACAGCGGGGGAGCTACAATGAGCAGTTCTTC,CASSKQRGSYNEQFF
TRBJ2-7,NA,NA,TRBV29-1,TGCAGCGTTGTCAGCCCCCAGGGGCGGTTCTACGAGCAGTACTTC,CSVVSPQGRFYEQYF
TRBJ1-4,NA,NA,TRBV28,TGTGCCAGCAGTTTATCGGGGGTTGGAAATGAAAAACTGTTTTTT,CASSLSGVGNEKLFF
TRBJ2-7,NA,NA,TRBV3-1/TRBV3-2,TGTGCCAGCAGCCAAGTGGGCAGGGGTTACGAGCAGTACTTC,CASSQVGRGYEQYF
TRBJ1-2,few,TRBD1,TRBV4-1,TGCGCCAGTACTCAGACGACAGGGTACTATGGCTACACCTTC,CASTQTTGYYGYTF
TRBJ2-1,NA,TRBD1,TRBV11-1,TGTGCCAGCAGCTTAGGAGGGGGCATCTACAATGAGCAGTTCTTC,CASSLGGGIYNEQFF
TRBJ2-2,NA,TRBD1,TRBV7-8,TGTGCCAGCAGCTTAGATCAGACAGGGATTTTGGACACCGGGGAGCTGTTTTTT,CASSLDQTGILDTGELFF
TRBJ1-1,NA,TRBD1,TRBV6-5,TGTGCCAGCAGTTACCTCGGGCAGGGGGGAACTGAAGCTTTCTTT,CASSYLGQGGTEAFF
TRBJ2-1,NA,NA,TRBV24-1,TGTGCCACCAGTGGACACCAGTATGAGCAGTTCTTC,CATSGHQYEQFF
TRBJ2-2,NA,TRBD1,TRBV11-2,TGTGCCAGCAGCCACAGGGGAACGAACACCGGGGAGCTGTTTTTT,CASSHRGTNTGELFF
TRBJ1-2,NA,TRBD1,TRBV5-5,TGTGCCAGCAGCCTACTACCCGGACAGGACTATGGCTACACCTTC,CASSLLPGQDYGYTF